What follows are 20 T cell receptor beta chains derived from one specimen sequenced in a study of cytomegalovirus exposure and HLA in healthy donors. The protocol was immunoSEQ multiplex PCR, while the TCRdb copy is restricted to in-frame clones and leaves out a portion. The table shows more than 95,000 clones, with roughly 82% occurring only once. Sample: PBMCs. Every receptor here comes from a man aged 18 to 29 in good health and CMV-seronegative.

The chain is built from TRBV9 and TRBJ2-3; 8 bases agree with TRBD2. Germline assignment: CDR1 SGDLS and CDR2 YYNGEE. The V segment lost 0 bases and the J segment 4 bases; nucleotides outside the gene matches: 1. The CDR3 consists of 14 residues. For the CDR3, the DNA is TGTGCCAGCAGCGTAGACGGGGGGGCAGATACGCAGTATTTT. Its translation is CASSVDGGADTQYF.

The chain links TRBV5-6 to TRBJ2-1; 8 bases fit TRBD2. This CDR3 contains 17 residues. In germline, CDR1 is SGHDT, CDR2 YYEEEE. The V gene end was trimmed by 2 bases and the J gene end by 0 bases; junction bases not matched to a gene: 7. The CDR3 is CASSFGLAMSSYNEQFF. CDR3 coding DNA: TGTGCCAGCAGCTTTGGACTAGCCATGAGCTCCTACAATGAGCAGTTCTTC.

This chain links TRBV11-2 with TRBJ2-7; 7 bases agree with TRBD1. The trim removed 5 bases at V and 3 bases at J, leaving 10 bases unmatched. This CDR3 spans 15 amino acids. CDR1 and CDR2 from the germline V gene are SGHAT and FQNNGV. The CDR3 loop is CASSRAGGTGYEQYF. CDR3 bases: TGTGCCAGCAGCCGTGCAGGGGGTACGGGCTACGAGCAGTACTTC.

This chain links TRBV30 with TRBJ2-1; 12 bases are a match to TRBD1. The CDR3 is 14 residues long. From germline, CDR1 is GTSNPN and CDR2 SVGIG (reference sequence). The V segment lost 2 bases and the J segment 8 bases; nucleotides outside the gene matches: 4. DNA of the CDR3: TGTGCCTGGAGTCCGGGACAGGGGGCCCATGAGCAGTTCTTC. Its translation is CAWSPGQGAHEQFF.

V and J are TRBV9 and TRBJ2-3, with D possibly matching TRBD1 (6 bases). V lost 3 bases, J lost 0 bases, and 17 bases lay in between. In germline, CDR1 is SGDLS, CDR2 YYNGEE. The CDR3 sequence is 17 residues long. The CDR3, as DNA: TGTGCCAGCAGCGACCGAGGGGGACCCCGTAGCACAGATACGCAGTATTTT. This translates into CASSDRGGPRSTDTQYF.

The rearrangement joins TRBV5-5 to TRBJ1-5, with D unresolved. V was trimmed by 1 base and J by 2 bases, leaving 10 bases between them. The germline gives CDR1 SGHKS, CDR2 YYEKEE (reference sequence). This CDR3 contains 15 residues. The CDR3 here is CASSLSGVRNQPQHF. In DNA, the CDR3 is TGTGCCAGCAGCTTGAGCGGGGTCCGCAATCAGCCCCAGCATTTT.

This clone was detected only a few times. The rearrangement uses TRBV10-1 and TRBJ2-7; D possibly corresponds to TRBD2 (7 bases). Trimming shortened V by 7 bases and J by 2 bases, and 18 bases separated the two germline ends. CDR3 size: 15 residues. Germline CDR1 WNHNN, CDR2 SYGVQD (reference sequence). DNA for the CDR3: TGCGCCAGCAAGGGGGGGGCTAGCCGTACCTACGAGCAGTACTTC. This encodes CASKGGASRTYEQYF.

This chain connects TRBV27 to TRBJ2-6; possibly TRBD2 for D (6 bases). This CDR3 has 18 residues. Trimming took off 3 bases at V and 0 bases at J, with 15 bases between the two ends. The germline CDR1 and CDR2 sequences are MNHEY and SMNVEV (reference sequence). CDR3 protein: CASSLGRSPISGANVLTF. CDR3 DNA: TGTGCCAGCAGTTTGGGGAGGAGTCCTATCTCTGGGGCCAACGTCCTGACTTTC.

The chain uses TRBV2 and TRBJ2-6, with TRBD1 identical over 8 bases. The CDR3 is made up of 15 amino acids. Germline CDR1 is SNHLY and CDR2 is FYNNEI. The J segment lost 0 bases and the V segment lost 9 bases, leaving 4 bases of the junction unmatched. The CDR3 nucleotides are TGTGCCAGTTCAGGGGGCGGCTCTGGGGCCAACGTCCTGACTTTC. Translated, it gives CASSGGGSGANVLTF.

The gene calls are TRBV2 and TRBJ2-7; no clear D gene. V lost 6 bases, J lost 0 bases, and 18 bases lay in between. Germline V gene data show CDR1 as SNHLY and CDR2 as FYNNEI. The CDR3 has 16 amino acids. Written as DNA, the CDR3 is TGTGCCAGCAGGGAACCGAGACTGCGAGGCTCCTACGAGCAGTACTTC. Its translation is CASREPRLRGSYEQYF.

The J gene is TRBJ2-3, the V gene TRBV10-3; 11 nucleotides align to TRBD2. V lost 4 bases to trimming and J lost 0 bases; unmatched junction nucleotides: 3. CDR3 length: 16 residues. Germline CDR1 is ENHRY and CDR2 is SYGVKD. CDR3 protein: CAISGLAGGSTDTQYF. The CDR3 nucleotides are TGTGCCATCAGTGGATTAGCGGGAGGGAGCACAGATACGCAGTATTTT.

This clone has just one count. The chain has TRBV19 and TRBJ2-1; the match to TRBD1 covers 8 bases. After removal of 6 bases from V and 3 bases from J, the junction contained 7 bases not matched to a gene. Germline values: CDR1 LNHDA, CDR2 SQIVND (reference sequence). The CDR3 consists of 15 residues. The CDR3, as DNA: TGTGCCAGTAGCCCCGGGACAGGTATCTACAATGAGCAGTTCTTC. Its protein product is CASSPGTGIYNEQFF.

This clone was seen only once. V gene TRBV6-1 combines with J gene TRBJ2-2; possibly TRBD1 for D (5 bases). Germline lookup yields CDR1 MNHNS and CDR2 SASEGT. V lost 6 bases and J lost 0, with 8 bases in between. The CDR3 totals 14 residues. The CDR3 coding sequence is TGTGCCAGCAGGGGGCTGGCGAACACCGGGGAGCTGTTTTTT. It codes for CASRGLANTGELFF.

The CDR3 loop is CSVGLATGGGKLFF. The CDR3 DNA follows: TGCAGCGTTGGATTAGCGACGGGGGGAGGAAAACTGTTTTTT. The chain is built from TRBV29-1 and TRBJ1-4; D is possibly TRBD1 (5 bases). The length of the CDR3 is 14 residues. Per germline, CDR1 SQVTM and CDR2 ANQGSEA. V gave up 4 bases and J gave up 10 bases, with 19 bases separating them.

The chain combines TRBV30 with TRBJ2-3; D may be TRBD2 (6 bases). The germline gives CDR1 GTSNPN, CDR2 SVGIG (reference sequence). CDR3 size: 15 residues. V gave up 0 bases and J gave up 5 bases, with 15 bases separating them. CDR3 in amino acids: CAWSVGAGMEDTQYF. CDR3 in DNA: TGTGCCTGGAGTGTCGGGGCGGGGATGGAAGATACGCAGTATTTT.

The rearrangement uses TRBV6-5 and TRBJ2-7; 9 bases align to TRBD1. The CDR3 contains 14 residues. Germline-derived CDR1 and CDR2 are MNHEY and SVGAGI. V trimming: 8 bases; J trimming: 5 bases; junction bases outside the gene matches: 10. In DNA form, the CDR3 reads TGTGCCAGCGCAAGGGACAGGGTAGACCACGAGCAGTACTTC. Its protein is CASARDRVDHEQYF.

This clone has only a few counts. Since the CDR3 does not end with the conserved phenylalanine or tryptophan, this likely comes from a read error. No DNA is shown, since the ends of the CDR3 on it are uncertain; the CDR3 is the one TCRdb lists. The chain has TRBV6-1 and TRBJ1-2; TRBD1 is the table's D call and was not checked against the DNA. The CDR3 has 12 residues if both end residues are counted. CDR1 is MNHNS and CDR2 is SASEGT in the germline V gene. The CDR3 loop reads CASSERRDSLLS.

J is TRBJ2-6 and V is TRBV5-1; D uncertain. Germline lookup yields CDR1 SGHRS and CDR2 YFSETQ. The CDR3 spans 16 residues. V shed 4 bases and J shed 0 bases, with 11 bases lying between them. The CDR3 nucleotides are TGCGCCAGCAGCAAACCCGTCAGCTCTGGGGCCAACGTCCTGACTTTC. Translated, it gives CASSKPVSSGANVLTF. The whole variable domain, remainder taken from reference TRBV5-1 and TRBJ2-6, is KAGVTQTPRYLIKTRGQQVTLSCSPISGHRSVSWYQQTPGQGLQFLFEYFSETQRNKGNFPGRFSGRQFSNSRSEMNVSTLELGDSALYLCASSKPVSSGANVLTFGAGSRLTVL.

This clone has at least ten counts. The V and J genes are TRBV2 and TRBJ1-2; no definite D call. CDR1 is SNHLY and CDR2 is FYNNEI in the germline V gene. The CDR3 covers 11 residues. Trimming stripped 7 bases from V and 3 bases from J, with 6 bases between. CDR3 amino acids: CASNGHYGYTF. The CDR3 DNA follows: TGTGCCAGCAATGGGCACTATGGCTACACCTTC.

V usage is TRBV15 and J usage is TRBJ1-5; TRBD1 might be the D (5 bases). From germline, CDR1 is LNHNV and CDR2 YYDKDF (reference sequence). This CDR3 is built from 15 residues. V dropped 1 base and J dropped 5 bases, with 12 bases sitting between them. The CDR3 nucleotides are TGTGCCACCAGCAGAGGAGGGGAGGGCGATCAGCCCCAGCATTTT. This codes for CATSRGGEGDQPQHF.